This TCR beta chain was captured in a study of blood T cell repertoires in COVID-19. Study-wide context: Both acute and convalescent COVID-19 samples were obtained from the United States, Italy and Spain. The cDNA or gDNA used as material had been derived from T cells, B-cell-depleted T cells, or PBMCs.

Per the original methods: It was from reference gene primer amplification that nucleated cell counts were estimated. Assay: immunoSEQ multiplex PCR; the TCRdb copy retains only in-frame clones and omits some. For V, J and clone size, that table is used; D and trimming come from the DNA. The data show 160,000 or so clones, roughly four fifths seen once. CDR3 length equals 14 residues. V was pared by 7 bases and J by 6 bases, with 15 bases between. Germline V CDR1 and CDR2: SGHDN, FVKESK. This clonotype originated in a man in his fifties or sixties with active or convalescent COVID-19. The sequenced sample was peripheral blood. This rearrangement joins TRBV14 to TRBJ2-2, with no clear D. In DNA form, the CDR3 reads TGTGCCAGCAAGCGAAACTCAGTTCCCGGGGAGCTGTTTTTT. Translated, it gives CASKRNSVPGELFF. The entire variable domain, with the rest obtained from reference TRBV14 and TRBJ2-2, is as follows: EAGVTQFPSHSVIEKGQTVTLRCDPISGHDNLYWYRRVMGKEIKFLLHFVKESKQDESGMPNNRFLAERTGGTYSTLKVQPAELEDSGVYFCASKRNSVPGELFFGEGSRLTVL.